This TCR beta chain was captured in a study of neurological immune-mediated disorders (dated by TCRdb to between 2018 and 2021). At the level of the whole study: Using UMI-based sequencing, the study compared peripheral blood TCR-beta repertoires from patients with HTLV-I-associated myelopathy (HAM/TSP), patients with multiple sclerosis, and healthy controls. The cohort was made up of about 65 subjects, consisting of some 14 HAM/TSP patients, 34 multiple sclerosis patients and 20 or so healthy controls. The approximately 100 TCR-beta libraries included longitudinal samples, technical triplicates and paired sorted CD4+ and CD8+ T-cell subsets alongside PBMC samples. Broad study findings and their caveats: The highest TCR clonal expansion was observed in HAM/TSP patients, whereas the lowest was observed in MS patients, even when compared with healthy controls. No identical CDR3 amino acid sequences were shared among expanded clones across subjects, suggesting private TCR-beta repertoires in all groups.

About this clonotype itself: There is no known antigen for this receptor. No much larger clonotype is one base removed from it; base qualities were not supplied.

The healthy controls were volunteers from blood banks in Maryland, USA. Unsorted PBMC libraries were generated from 2 million PBMCs stored in RNAlater at -80 °C until RNA extraction. Peripheral blood was subjected to Ficoll-Hypaque density gradient centrifugation to isolate PBMCs, which were then cryopreserved in liquid nitrogen. To synthesize cDNA, template-switch 5'RACE was performed with a primer carrying a 10-nucleotide random unique molecular identifier so that each TCR transcript was tagged. Each sequencing run produced over 180 million TCR-beta sequences covering 15-18 subjects. Total RNA was extracted with the RNeasy kit. TCR-beta VDJ regions were amplified with primers for the TCR constant region and the 5'RACE anchor, using the KAPA Real-time Library Amplification kit. A first PCR added sample indexes and Illumina adaptors, and a second PCR then raised library yield. After purification with Ampure beads, the TCR product of roughly 650 bp was size-selected on a 2% E-gel SizeSelection system. Before pooling, library quality was assessed on a Bioanalyzer, concentration was determined with Qubit, and library quantification was performed with the Kapa Library Quantification kit. An Illumina HiSeq 2500 sequenced the libraries paired-end 2 x 150 bp. To increase sequence diversity, roughly 24-31% phiX was spiked into each library pool. As for the original processing: Quality-filtered reads were processed with the UMI-based MiGEC pipeline, and over 80% of raw TCR sequences were removed by the MiGEC pipeline during error correction. VDJ genes were aligned to IMGT germline references, and clonotypes were defined by unique CDR3 amino acid sequence plus V-J genes. Clonal expansion, Shannon diversity and CDR3 relatedness (CalcPairwiseDistances, ClusterSamples) were evaluated with VDJtools, and phylogenetic trees were built with CLCbio workbench. Expanded clones were defined as having at least 8 unique UMIs, based on coefficient-of-variation modelling across technical triplicates. The public reads were reprocessed in TCRdb via fastp at Q25 and MiXCR, keeping in-frame beta chains. Each entry is one CDR3 protein sequence, shown with its most common DNA and genes. The V and J calls come from TCRdb's annotation, not from the publication. For this sample the table gives around 40,000 distinct CDR3 sequences, of which over 9.5% were detected only once. 1.3% of the sample lies in the top ten.

Measured from the cysteine to the phenylalanine, the CDR3 is 13 residues long. The only DNA kept is the CDR3, 39 bases in frame from the first base. V drops 1 base and J drops 1 base, leaving 4 bases in between. The material sequenced was PBMCs. The TCR originated in a female donor in good health. The sequence joins TRBV12-3 or TRBV12-4 to TRBJ1-1, with no confidently assigned D gene. The encoded CDR3 is CASSLGENTEAFF. The nucleotide sequence reads TGTGCCAGCAGTTTAGGGGAGAACACTGAAGCTTTCTTT.